Listed here are 18 T cell receptor beta chains from one sample, sequenced in a study of T-cell reconstitution after alpha-beta-depleted transplantation in children. Unique molecular identifiers tagged the TCRbeta library. Each CDR3 protein gets one entry after TCRdb re-called the PCR reads with MiXCR. This repertoire shows about 230,000 distinct CDR3 sequences, approximately 9.9% found once; its top ten account for about 4.9%. The material sequenced was PBMCs from the stem cell graft donor, taken from the stem cell graft. The receptors come from a human donor who donated a stem cell graft to a child with SCID.

This clonotype was found many times. The J gene is TRBJ2-1, the V gene TRBV12-3 or TRBV12-4; 9 bases map to TRBD2. There are 14 residues in the CDR3. Trimming cost V 3 bases and J 4 bases; bases outside gene matches: 1. In DNA, the CDR3 is TGTGCCAGCAGTTTGCTAGCGGGGTACAATGAGCAGTTCTTC. Residues: CASSLLAGYNEQFF.

This clonotype was recorded many times. The chain recombines TRBV5-1 with TRBJ2-7; either TRBD1 or TRBD2 may fit D (5 bases each). The CDR3 covers 11 residues. Deletions cut 2 bases from V and 12 bases from J, with 12 bases between. Germline V gene data show CDR1 as SGHRS and CDR2 as YFSETQ. The CDR3 nucleotides read TGCGCCAGCAGCTTTGAGGGGTGGCGGTACTTC. Encoded protein: CASSFEGWRYF.

V and J are TRBV5-1 and TRBJ1-4, with 7 bases lining up with TRBD1. Per the germline V gene, CDR1 is SGHRS and CDR2 is YFSETQ. The CDR3 totals 15 residues. V was clipped by 0 bases and J by 7 bases; unmatched bases: 6. CDR3 amino acids: CASSLAGTEGEKLFF. The CDR3 DNA reads as TGCGCCAGCAGCTTGGCCGGGACAGAAGGTGAAAAACTGTTTTTT.

This clonotype was counted only a few times. The chain carries TRBV11-3 and TRBJ2-2; TRBD2 matches at 9 bases. CDR3 length: 23 amino acids. Trimming at V came to 1 base and at J to 3 bases, leaving 24 bases not matched to a gene. Looked up from germline, CDR1 is SGHNT and CDR2 is YENEEA. The DNA of the CDR3 is TGTGCCAGCAGCTTAGGGTCCCCACTCCGCCTAGCGGGAAATTTTACGGACACCGGGGAGCTGTTTTTT. This codes for CASSLGSPLRLAGNFTDTGELFF.

This clonotype was counted at least ten times. The chain joins TRBV20-1 to TRBJ1-5; D is perhaps TRBD1 (6 bases). The germline V and J ends were trimmed by 3 bases and 6 bases, with 15 bases remaining between them. The germline V gene has CDR1 DFQATT and CDR2 SNEGSKA (reference sequence). This CDR3 has 14 amino acids. The CDR3 here is CSARGGRLTQPQHF. CDR3 sequence (DNA): TGCAGTGCTAGGGGGGGCAGGTTAACTCAGCCCCAGCATTTT.

This clonotype was seen only a few times. The rearrangement links TRBV11-2 to TRBJ2-2; perhaps TRBD1 as D (7 bases). CDR1 is SGHAT and CDR2 is FQNNGV in the germline V gene. Trimming pared 2 bases from V and 4 bases from J, leaving 14 bases between. The CDR3 consists of 16 residues. CDR3 protein: CASSLLGRGVTGELFF. The DNA for the CDR3 is TGTGCCAGCAGCTTATTGGGCAGGGGGGTCACCGGGGAGCTGTTTTTT. The full variable domain, in which reference TRBV11-2 and TRBJ2-2 provide the parts outside the CDR3, is EAGVAQSPRYKIIEKRQSVAFWCNPISGHATLYWYQQILGQGPKLLIQFQNNGVVDDSQLPKDRFSAERLKGVDSTLKIQPAKLEDSAVYLCASSLLGRGVTGELFFGEGSRLTVL.

The chain employs TRBV23-1 and TRBJ1-5; no clear D. TRBV23-1 is designated an ORF whose function remains uncertain. The CDR3 is made up of 14 amino acids. Trimming shortened V by 1 base and J by 3 bases, and 7 bases separated the two germline ends. CDR3 loop: CASSQWTFNQPQHF. CDR3 nucleotides: TGCGCCAGCAGTCAATGGACCTTCAATCAGCCCCAGCATTTT.

Many counts were recorded for this clonotype. V gene TRBV20-1 combines with J gene TRBJ2-5, with a weak D call TRBD1 (5 bases). V was trimmed by 3 bases and J by 1 base, leaving 6 bases between them. This CDR3 region has 12 residues. The V gene's germline CDR1 is DFQATT and CDR2 SNEGSKA (reference sequence). CDR3 DNA sequence: TGCAGTGCTAGGGACACCCAAGAGACCCAGTACTTC. Encoded protein: CSARDTQETQYF.

This clonotype was found many times. The rearrangement joins TRBV5-1 to TRBJ2-3; D tentatively fits TRBD1 or TRBD2 (5 bases each). Between the trimmed V and J ends, which lost 4 bases and 2 bases, there was a span of 14 bases. The V gene's germline CDR1 is SGHRS and CDR2 YFSETQ. The length of the CDR3 is 15 residues. The CDR3 here is CASSLWDGFTDTQYF. The DNA for the CDR3 is TGCGCCAGCAGCCTTTGGGACGGCTTCACAGATACGCAGTATTTT.

The chain is built from TRBV7-6 and TRBJ2-7; the D gene is possibly TRBD2 (6 bases). With 5 bases removed from V and 5 bases from J, the gap between germline ends came to 22 bases. Germline V gives CDR1 SGHVS, CDR2 FNYEAQ. The CDR3 runs to 16 residues. CDR3 sequence: CASSPEPNGGRNEQYF. The CDR3 DNA reads TGTGCCAGCAGCCCCGAGCCGAACGGGGGAAGAAACGAGCAGTACTTC.

This sequence joins TRBV5-4 and TRBJ1-4; tentatively, D is TRBD1 (5 bases). Trimming took off 3 bases at V and 2 bases at J, with 14 bases between the two ends. In germline, CDR1 is SGHNT, CDR2 YYREEE (reference sequence). The CDR3 length is 16 residues. In DNA, the CDR3 is TGTGCCAGCAGCTGGGGGGGTCAGGGCACTAATGAAAAACTGTTTTTT. Its protein is CASSWGGQGTNEKLFF.

This clonotype was seen ten or more times. The genes are TRBV4-3 and TRBJ2-1, with 7 bases lining up with TRBD2. The J segment lost 2 bases and the V segment lost 1 base, leaving 11 bases of the junction unmatched. This CDR3 is built from 18 residues. Germline V gene lookup returns CDR1 LGHNA and CDR2 YSLEER. The DNA of the CDR3 is TGCGCCAGCAGCCAAGTTCCCCCCCGAAGCGGGGCCTACAATGAGCAGTTCTTC. Translation: CASSQVPPRSGAYNEQFF.

This clonotype was seen more than once but under ten times. V is TRBV15 and J is TRBJ2-5; D gene uncertain. This CDR3 comprises 14 residues. The ends were cut back, 5 bases at V and 1 base at J, with 11 bases in the middle. From germline, CDR1 is LNHNV and CDR2 YYDKDF (reference sequence). This chain's CDR3 is CATSDPGSQETQYF. CDR3 nucleotides: TGTGCCACCAGCGACCCAGGCAGCCAAGAGACCCAGTACTTC.

This clonotype has at least ten counts. The rearrangement joins TRBV5-1 to TRBJ1-6, with 9 bases matching TRBD1. This CDR3 is built from 15 residues. V gave up 4 bases and J gave up 7 bases; unmatched junction bases: 6. Germline lookup yields CDR1 SGHRS and CDR2 YFSETQ. The CDR3 loop reads CASSMGQGKNSPLHF. The CDR3 nucleotides are TGCGCCAGCAGCATGGGACAGGGTAAAAATTCACCCCTCCACTTT. Looking up the rest from reference TRBV5-1 and TRBJ1-6 gives the full variable domain: KAGVTQTPRYLIKTRGQQVTLSCSPISGHRSVSWYQQTPGQGLQFLFEYFSETQRNKGNFPGRFSGRQFSNSRSEMNVSTLELGDSALYLCASSMGQGKNSPLHFGNGTRLTVT.

The sample holds many counts of this clonotype. V gene TRBV5-1 combines with J gene TRBJ2-3, with 12 positions matching TRBD2. The CDR3 is made up of 17 amino acids. J gave up 0 bases and V 3 bases, and 5 bases lay outside the gene matches. From germline, CDR1 is SGHRS and CDR2 YFSETQ. The CDR3 sequence is CASSSGLAGYSTDTQYF. The CDR3 DNA is TGCGCCAGCAGCTCCGGACTAGCGGGGTATAGCACAGATACGCAGTATTTT.

This clonotype occurred once. The V and J genes are TRBV6-5 and TRBJ2-1; 10 bases map to TRBD2. This CDR3 comprises 17 residues. Germline assignment: CDR1 MNHEY and CDR2 SVGAGI. J lost 7 bases, V lost 2 bases, and 11 bases had no gene match. CDR3 in amino acids: CASSYTLAGAPLNEQFF. The CDR3, as DNA: TGTGCCAGCAGTTACACCCTAGCGGGGGCCCCTCTTAATGAGCAGTTCTTC.

This clonotype was recorded many times. V is TRBV4-3 and J is TRBJ2-3; 7 bases are a match to TRBD2. CDR1 and CDR2 from the germline V gene are LGHNA and YSLEER. The CDR3 loop spans 15 amino acids. After removal of 5 bases from V and 0 bases from J, the junction contained 5 bases not matched to a gene. The CDR3 DNA follows: TGCGCCAGCAGCAGGGGCGGGGGAAGCACAGATACGCAGTATTTT. This translates into CASSRGGGSTDTQYF.

The chain employs TRBV30 and TRBJ1-6; D not certain. The CDR3 is made up of 13 amino acids. Germline V gene data show CDR1 as GTSNPN and CDR2 as SVGIG (reference sequence). V lost 2 bases to trimming and J lost 8 bases, with 10 bases between them. The CDR3 DNA is TGTGCCTGGAGTTTGGCAGACCATTCACCCCTCCACTTT. Translating it yields CAWSLADHSPLHF. The variable domain in full, with the rest retrieved from reference TRBV30 and TRBJ1-6, is SQTIHQWPATLVQPVGSPLSLECTVEGTSNPNLYWYRQAAGRGLQLLFYSVGIGQISSEVPQNLSASRPQDRQFILSSKKLLLSDSGFYLCAWSLADHSPLHFGNGTRLTVT.